A selection of T cell receptor beta chains follows, all from one sample in a study of identical twins. TCRdb re-analysed the 5' RACE reads in MiXCR, keeping a single row per CDR3 protein. Counted here are about 480,000 distinct CDR3 sequences, approximately 15% occurring once; the ten biggest clones make up around 0.48%. The sample was also linked to a second study, of yellow fever vaccine responses in identical twins.

Input material: CD4+ T cells sorted from blood. The source is a woman between 18 and 29 years old in good health. CDR3s include the opening cysteine and the closing phenylalanine or tryptophan. Each record gives: V gene, D gene, J gene, clone size, CDR3 DNA, CDR3 protein. D genes are given only for firm matches. Part of the rows lack a size; the others show once, few, many or a class for expanded clones.

V gene: TRBV6-1
D gene: .
J gene: TRBJ2-7
clone size: few
CDR3 DNA: TGTGCCAGCAAGCACGCCAAACTCTTGGTCAGTGGGTTGTCCTACGAGCAGTACTTC
CDR3 protein: CASKHAKLLVSGLSYEQYF

V gene: TRBV4-2
D gene: .
J gene: TRBJ2-7
clone size: few
CDR3 DNA: TGTGCCAGCAGCCGCGAAAGCTCCTACGAGCAGTACTTC
CDR3 protein: CASSRESSYEQYF

V gene: TRBV5-1
D gene: TRBD1
J gene: TRBJ2-5
clone size: .
CDR3 DNA: TGCGCCAGCAGCCGGAATCCCGGGACAGGGGCCTCAGAGACCCAGTACTTC
CDR3 protein: CASSRNPGTGASETQYF

V gene: TRBV30
D gene: TRBD1
J gene: TRBJ2-1
clone size: .
CDR3 DNA: TGTGCCTGGAGTGTACGACAGGGCAATGAGCAGTTCTTC
CDR3 protein: CAWSVRQGNEQFF

V gene: TRBV4-2
D gene: TRBD2
J gene: TRBJ2-2
clone size: few
CDR3 DNA: TGTGCCAGCAGCCAAGATTTTCGGGGGGGCCGCCCCGGGGAGCTGTTTTTT
CDR3 protein: CASSQDFRGGRPGELFF

V gene: TRBV7-9
D gene: TRBD2
J gene: TRBJ2-5
clone size: .
CDR3 DNA: TGTGCCAGCAGCTCCAGGACTAGCGGGAGCGGAGAGACCCAGTACTTC
CDR3 protein: CASSSRTSGSGETQYF

V gene: TRBV7-7
D gene: .
J gene: TRBJ2-7
clone size: .
CDR3 DNA: TGTGCTAGCAGCTTAGACCGTATTTTTACCTACGAGCAGTACTTC
CDR3 protein: CASSLDRIFTYEQYF

V gene: TRBV28
D gene: .
J gene: TRBJ2-1
clone size: .
CDR3 DNA: TGTGCCAGCAGTTTAGCGGGGCCGAGCTCCTACAATGAGCAGTTCTTC
CDR3 protein: CASSLAGPSSYNEQFF

V gene: TRBV9
D gene: TRBD2
J gene: TRBJ2-1
clone size: few
CDR3 DNA: TGTGCCAGCAGCGTAGGGCCTAGCGGGGACCACAATGAGCAGTTCTTC
CDR3 protein: CASSVGPSGDHNEQFF

V gene: TRBV6-1
D gene: TRBD2
J gene: TRBJ2-3
clone size: .
CDR3 DNA: TGTGCCAGCAGTAAACTAGCGGTGGATACGCAGTATTTT
CDR3 protein: CASSKLAVDTQYF

V gene: TRBV7-9
D gene: .
J gene: TRBJ2-1
clone size: few
CDR3 DNA: TGTGCCAGCACTCAACGTCCGGTCAATGAGCAGTTCTTC
CDR3 protein: CASTQRPVNEQFF

V gene: TRBV19
D gene: TRBD1
J gene: TRBJ2-3
clone size: .
CDR3 DNA: TGTGCCAGTAGTATCGACAGGGTTTCGACAGATACGCAGTATTTT
CDR3 protein: CASSIDRVSTDTQYF

V gene: TRBV7-3
D gene: TRBD1
J gene: TRBJ2-3
clone size: .
CDR3 DNA: TGTGCCAGCAGCCCCGGGACAGGGAGTTTATTAGTAGATACGCAGTATTTT
CDR3 protein: CASSPGTGSLLVDTQYF

V gene: TRBV15
D gene: .
J gene: TRBJ2-5
clone size: few
CDR3 DNA: TGTGCCACCAGCAGAGACGGGGGAGTAGAGACCCAGTACTTC
CDR3 protein: CATSRDGGVETQYF

V gene: TRBV5-5
D gene: TRBD1
J gene: TRBJ2-7
clone size: few
CDR3 DNA: TGTGCCAGCAGCAACCGGGACAGGGTTATGAGCGAGCAGTACTTC
CDR3 protein: CASSNRDRVMSEQYF

V gene: TRBV4-3
D gene: .
J gene: TRBJ2-1
clone size: few
CDR3 DNA: TGCGCCAGCAGCCCAACCATGGAAGGGCGTCCCTACAATGAGCAGTTCTTC
CDR3 protein: CASSPTMEGRPYNEQFF

V gene: TRBV15
D gene: .
J gene: TRBJ2-5
clone size: many
CDR3 DNA: TGTGCCACCAGCAGGGACATTCAAGAGACCCAGTACTTC
CDR3 protein: CATSRDIQETQYF

V gene: TRBV20-1
D gene: .
J gene: TRBJ2-3
clone size: few
CDR3 DNA: TGCAGTGCCATGAAGTTGGATACGCAGTATTTT
CDR3 protein: CSAMKLDTQYF

V gene: TRBV5-1
D gene: TRBD1
J gene: TRBJ2-1
clone size: .
CDR3 DNA: TGCGCCAGCAGCTACCAACAGGGGGTTGAGCAGTTCTTC
CDR3 protein: CASSYQQGVEQFF

V gene: TRBV19
D gene: TRBD1
J gene: TRBJ2-1
clone size: .
CDR3 DNA: TGTGCCAGTCGATTGGACAGGGTGAGCAATGAGCAGTTCTTC
CDR3 protein: CASRLDRVSNEQFF

V gene: TRBV4-2
D gene: .
J gene: TRBJ2-2
clone size: few
CDR3 DNA: TGTGCCAGCAGCCAAGATGGAAACACCGGGGAGCTGTTTTTT
CDR3 protein: CASSQDGNTGELFF

V gene: TRBV5-1
D gene: .
J gene: TRBJ1-1
clone size: .
CDR3 DNA: TGCGCCAGCAGTCGGGATCTTTCGACGAACACTGAAGCTTTCTTT
CDR3 protein: CASSRDLSTNTEAFF

V gene: TRBV5-1
D gene: .
J gene: TRBJ2-3
clone size: .
CDR3 DNA: TGCGCCAGCAGCTTGGGAGTAGCCCCAGATACGCAGTATTTT
CDR3 protein: CASSLGVAPDTQYF

V gene: TRBV12-3/TRBV12-4
D gene: TRBD1
J gene: TRBJ1-2
clone size: many
CDR3 DNA: TGTGCCAGCAGCACGGGACAGGGCGACGGCTACACCTTC
CDR3 protein: CASSTGQGDGYTF

V gene: TRBV7-2
D gene: .
J gene: TRBJ2-2
clone size: .
CDR3 DNA: TGTGCCAGCAGCCCCAACCTCGCAAGCGCCGGGGAGCTGTTTTTT
CDR3 protein: CASSPNLASAGELFF

V gene: TRBV12-3/TRBV12-4
D gene: TRBD1
J gene: TRBJ2-7
clone size: many
CDR3 DNA: TGTGCCAGCAGTTCCACAGGGGGATACGAGCAGTACTTC
CDR3 protein: CASSSTGGYEQYF

V gene: TRBV14
D gene: TRBD1
J gene: TRBJ2-2
clone size: many
CDR3 DNA: TGTGCCAGCAGCCAAGGGGACAGACACACCGGGGAGCTGTTTTTT
CDR3 protein: CASSQGDRHTGELFF

V gene: TRBV7-2
D gene: .
J gene: TRBJ2-2
clone size: .
CDR3 DNA: TGTGCCAGCAGCCCGGGAGTCCTCACCGGGGAGCTGTTTTTT
CDR3 protein: CASSPGVLTGELFF

V gene: TRBV11-1
D gene: .
J gene: TRBJ2-7
clone size: .
CDR3 DNA: TGTGCCAGCAGCTACCGACAGAGCTCCTACGAGCAGTACTTC
CDR3 protein: CASSYRQSSYEQYF

V gene: TRBV6-1
D gene: .
J gene: TRBJ2-7
clone size: few
CDR3 DNA: TGTGCCAGCAGCCCGGCTGGGGTCTCCTACGAGCAGTACTTC
CDR3 protein: CASSPAGVSYEQYF

V gene: TRBV2
D gene: .
J gene: TRBJ2-3
clone size: .
CDR3 DNA: TGTGCCAGCAGTGCCGACTGGGATGGCACAGATACGCAGTATTTT
CDR3 protein: CASSADWDGTDTQYF

V gene: TRBV9
D gene: TRBD2
J gene: TRBJ2-7
clone size: few
CDR3 DNA: TGTGCCAGCAGCGTAGCTCCGGGGGAGGGCGAGCAGTACTTC
CDR3 protein: CASSVAPGEGEQYF

V gene: TRBV2
D gene: TRBD2
J gene: TRBJ2-1
clone size: .
CDR3 DNA: TGTGCCAGCAGGAGGACTAGCCAAGAGAATGAGCAGTTCTTC
CDR3 protein: CASRRTSQENEQFF